Reported below is one T cell receptor beta chain. Germline CDR1 and CDR2: LGHDT and YNNKEL (reference sequence). CDR3 length: 14 amino acids. J was trimmed by 5 bases and V by 2 bases; bases with no gene match: 5. This record belongs to a study of blood T cell repertoires in COVID-19. Donors were grouped by their self-reported clinical history. Sequencing used immunoSEQ multiplex PCR; TCRdb keeps in-frame clones, though not all of them. The sample carries around 300,000 clones, roughly nine tenths recorded once. V and J are TRBV3-1 (or the pseudogene TRBV3-2) and TRBJ2-5, with 7 nucleotides matching TRBD1. This receptor was taken from a woman in her late teens or twenties who had recovered from COVID-19. The sequenced sample was PBMCs or T cells enriched from blood (not recorded which). CDR3 in DNA: TGTGCCAGCAGCCAACGAGGGGGCTATGAGACCCAGTACTTC. This gives the protein CASSQRGGYETQYF.